This T cell receptor (beta chain) was sequenced for a study of monozygotic twins with inflammatory bowel disease. cDNA for each sample came from eight separate reactions. TCRdb re-called the 5' RACE reads and gives one entry per CDR3 protein, without DNA. The sample holds 150,000 to 200,000 distinct CDR3 sequences. Note on this clonotype: Its antigen remains unidentified.

General study results and limits: Clonotypes shared with others were fewer in IBD patients than in healthy twins, especially with disease activity. Support for any single strong IBD-associated signal or clonotype was not found.

What was sequenced was blood. The TCR was taken from a human donor with ulcerative colitis or Crohn's disease, or a healthy co-twin of an affected twin (not recorded which).

CDR3 protein: CASSNDRGPLYF. The gene calls are TRBV5-1 and TRBJ2-5; TCRdb proposes TRBD1, but this gene call is untestable without DNA. Looked up from germline, CDR1 is SGHRS and CDR2 is YFSETQ. This CDR3 is 12 amino acids long.